Listed below are T cell receptor beta chains from one sample, sequenced in a study of blood T cells in healthy people across ages. In TCRdb, the 5' RACE reads were re-called with MiXCR into one record per CDR3 protein. The sample gives under 2,000,000 distinct CDR3 sequences, about 50% of which show up once; roughly 2% is in the top ten. Sequencing was carried out using blood. All receptors come from a woman aged 40 to 50 in good health. Both conserved end residues are part of each CDR3. Fields, in order: J gene, V gene, CDR3 protein.

TRBJ2-7 TRBV27 CASSKQATYEQYF
TRBJ2-5 TRBV11-2 CASSLQRLKETQYF
TRBJ2-1 TRBV4-3 CASSQKDGNEQFF
TRBJ1-2 TRBV3-1 CASSRNRGPYGYTF
TRBJ1-2 TRBV5-1 CASSPYNDGYTF
TRBJ2-7 TRBV12-3/TRBV12-4 CASSPTARVHEQYF
TRBJ2-5 TRBV6-5 CASSYVGAAQETQYF
TRBJ2-7 TRBV4-2 CASSQDQESSVRGGEQYF
TRBJ2-1 TRBV5-1 CASSLAGTSGSSSYNEQFF
TRBJ1-1 TRBV12-5 CASGLGDRGNTEAFF
TRBJ2-3 TRBV6-2/TRBV6-3 CASSYGGLKDTQYF
TRBJ2-3 TRBV9 CASSARTGITDTQYF
TRBJ2-1 TRBV20-1 CSACVSARLGEQFF
TRBJ1-1 TRBV24-1 CATRGGNTEAFF
TRBJ2-5 TRBV21-1 CASSKEKKTGQGKQETQYF
TRBJ2-1 TRBV7-9 CASSFGPEQFF
TRBJ2-1 TRBV11-2 CASTFSGLGENEQFF
TRBJ2-5 TRBV7-2 CASSSYRGPQTQYF
TRBJ1-1 TRBV4-3 CASSSPVRNTEAFF
TRBJ1-1 TRBV27 CASRGDRGLLHAGPGAFF
TRBJ1-5 TRBV7-9 CASSPDRGISNQPQHF
TRBJ1-5 TRBV7-2 CASSRDTSNQPQHF
TRBJ1-2 TRBV7-9 CASSRGQGHYGYTF
TRBJ2-4 TRBV20-1 CSAVAGGNIQYF
TRBJ2-5 TRBV7-2 CASSAGQCQETQYF
TRBJ1-2 TRBV6-2/TRBV6-3 CASSSTVHYGYTF
TRBJ2-7 TRBV24-1 CATSASNKPYEQYF
- TRBV5-1 CASSRTSGGSETQYF
TRBJ2-3 TRBV2 CASSESGGVPPDTQYF
TRBJ1-6 TRBV4-1 CASSRALYNSPLHF
TRBJ1-2 TRBV5-6 CASSPSGGTSNYGYTF
TRBJ2-1 TRBV7-2 CASSLPPGNEQFF
- TRBV6-2/TRBV6-3 CASSPGSCEQYF
TRBJ2-5 TRBV4-2 CASGLSGEGETQYF
- TRBV5-1 CASTPRGVGTQYF
TRBJ2-3 TRBV15 CATSRDPSGGSDTQYF
TRBJ2-7 TRBV7-8 CASSARTSGEQYF
TRBJ2-1 TRBV7-2 CASSLVGGTGGKNEQFF
TRBJ1-2 TRBV20-1 CSARDDQGAYGYTF
TRBJ2-5 TRBV6-2/TRBV6-3 CASIAPGPGGPSVEQYF
TRBJ2-5 TRBV5-1 CASSFGLAGSFQETQYF